Each of the 8 T cell receptor beta chains below was sequenced from the same sample in a study of OX40 agonist ivuxolimab in advanced cancers. Profiling relied on immunoSEQ multiplex PCR, and the TCRdb table lists in-frame clones only, not all of them. The table records fewer than 120,000 clones, roughly 89% of them present only once. The sample was CD4+ or CD8+ T cells sorted from blood, taken in a trial of the OX40 agonist ivuxolimab. The receptors originated from an adult with an advanced solid tumor such as melanoma, head and neck, liver or kidney cancer.

The chain is built from TRBV18 and TRBJ2-5, with no clear D. This CDR3 is built from 14 residues. CDR1 KGHSH and CDR2 LQKENI come from the germline V gene. The V and J ends lost 0 bases and 8 bases respectively, with 13 bases between them. The CDR3 here is CASSPPNPGETQYF. Here the CDR3 DNA reads TGTGCCAGCTCACCACCTAACCCAGGCGAAACCCAGTACTTC.

V usage is TRBV7-3 and J usage is TRBJ2-3; D is possibly TRBD2 (5 bases). Germline-derived CDR1 and CDR2 are SGHTA and FQGTGA. The CDR3 loop spans 14 amino acids. Trimming pared 5 bases from V and 2 bases from J, leaving 11 bases between. CDR3 protein: CASSPERHTDTQYF. The CDR3 DNA is TGTGCCAGCAGCCCCGAGCGGCACACAGATACGCAGTATTTT.

V gene TRBV5-8 combines with J gene TRBJ1-2, with 10 bases that match TRBD1. CDR1 is SGHTS, CDR2 YDEGEE, per germline. The CDR3 has 15 amino acids. V was clipped by 1 base and J by 4 bases; unmatched bases: 4. As DNA, the CDR3 is TGTGCCAGCAGCTTGCCGGGACAGGGGATCTATGGCTACACCTTC. This sequence encodes CASSLPGQGIYGYTF.

This clone occurred a few times. V is TRBV30 and J is TRBJ2-3, with TRBD1 identical over 8 bases. Germline trimming cut 6 bases from V and 0 bases from J; bases unmatched to any gene: 5. Germline V gives CDR1 GTSNPN, CDR2 SVGIG (reference sequence). The CDR3 spans 14 residues. The CDR3 region is CACRTGLSTDTQYF. Written as DNA, the CDR3 is TGTGCCTGCCGGACAGGGCTGAGCACAGATACGCAGTATTTT.

The chain joins TRBV5-1 to TRBJ2-1; 10 positions agree with TRBD1. CDR3 length equals 15 residues. Germline V gene lookup returns CDR1 SGHRS and CDR2 YFSETQ. Trimming cost V 4 bases and J 9 bases; bases outside gene matches: 10. The CDR3 spells CASSQTGTGVFEQFF. In DNA, the CDR3 is TGCGCCAGCAGCCAGACAGGGACAGGGGTTTTTGAGCAGTTCTTC. Full variable domain (rest looked up from reference TRBV5-1 and TRBJ2-1): KAGVTQTPRYLIKTRGQQVTLSCSPISGHRSVSWYQQTPGQGLQFLFEYFSETQRNKGNFPGRFSGRQFSNSRSEMNVSTLELGDSALYLCASSQTGTGVFEQFFGPGTRLTVL.

The chain employs TRBV28 and TRBJ2-1, with 12 bases that match TRBD2. Germline loops: CDR1 MDHEN, CDR2 SYDVKM. Trimming removed 3 bases from V and 7 bases from J; junction bases left unmatched: 4. The CDR3 contains 15 residues. The CDR3 DNA reads TGTGCCAGCAGTTTTTGGACTAGCGGGGAAAATGAGCAGTTCTTC. Its protein is CASSFWTSGENEQFF.

The chain employs TRBV18 and TRBJ2-7, with 10 bases matching TRBD1. The CDR3 extends over 14 amino acids. In germline, CDR1 is KGHSH, CDR2 LQKENI. The J segment lost 6 bases and the V segment lost 6 bases, leaving 8 bases of the junction unmatched. The CDR3 DNA is TGTGCCAGCTCGGCCGGGACAGGGGACGGCGAGCAGTACTTC. The encoded protein is CASSAGTGDGEQYF.

The chain recombines TRBV7-2 with TRBJ1-2; TRBD1 matches 7 bases. The CDR3 spans 14 residues. Germline CDR1 and CDR2: SGHTA and FQGNSA. The junction had 9 bases not matched to a gene; V was cut back by 8 bases and J by 3 bases. CDR3 DNA sequence: TGTGCCAGCGCCTTCCATGGACAGGACTATGGCTACACCTTC. Protein product: CASAFHGQDYGYTF.